This T cell receptor (beta chain) was documented in a study of early T cells in non-severe SARS-CoV-2 infection. Whole-study context: With bulk RNA from unsorted whole blood as input, sequencing yielded unpaired chains.

Molecules of cDNA were individually given unique molecular identifiers that were attached to them. A single record per CDR3 protein comes from TCRdb applying MiXCR to the 5' RACE reads. The table shows about 31,000 distinct CDR3 sequences, with roughly 5.7% occurring only once. Germline V gene data show CDR1 as MNHEY and CDR2 as SVGEGT. The CDR3 is 13 amino acids. Trimming took 2 bases from V and 3 from J, leaving 8 bases between them. The origin of this receptor is an adult who was a healthcare worker with PCR-confirmed SARS-CoV-2 infection or an uninfected control (not recorded which). The rearrangement links TRBV6-2 or TRBV6-3 to TRBJ2-7; the D is unclear. Sequencing was done on a sample of whole blood. The CDR3: CASSYLKIYEQYF. CDR3 nucleotides: TGTGCCAGCAGTTACCTTAAGATCTACGAGCAGTACTTC.